The 7 T cell receptor beta chains below come from one sample, sequenced in a study of T-cell memory formation after mild COVID-19. TCRdb reanalysed the 5' RACE reads using MiXCR and keeps one entry per CDR3 protein. The data hold around 440,000 distinct CDR3 sequences, with about 20% observed a single time. Sequencing was carried out using PBMCs or a T cell subset sorted from them (not recorded which). The receptor source for this set is an adult woman who had mild COVID-19 (a few samples of this study predate the infection). Cell type and time point are not known.

The genes are TRBV18 and TRBJ2-3; TRBD2 agrees at 11 bases. Germline lookup yields CDR1 KGHSH and CDR2 LQKENI. This CDR3 region has 16 residues. V was pared by 6 bases and J by 5 bases, with 10 bases of the junction left unmatched. CDR3 amino acids: CASSRVAGGPEDTQYF. CDR3 DNA: TGTGCCAGCTCGAGAGTAGCGGGGGGGCCGGAAGATACGCAGTATTTT.

The chain employs TRBV7-9 and TRBJ2-2, with TRBD2 matching 8 bases. The CDR3 runs to 17 residues. Trimming removed 5 bases from V and 6 bases from J; junction bases left unmatched: 14. The germline CDR1 and CDR2 sequences are SEHNR and FQNEAQ (reference sequence). This CDR3 is CASSMFPGLGGPGELFF. The CDR3 nucleotides are TGTGCCAGCAGCATGTTTCCGGGACTAGGTGGTCCCGGGGAGCTGTTTTTT.

The CDR3 spells CASSSDRGRYEQYF. CDR3 nucleotides: TGTGCCAGCAGCTCCGACAGGGGGCGATACGAGCAGTACTTC. The chain joins TRBV7-2 to TRBJ2-7; 10 bases agree with TRBD1. The CDR3 has 14 residues. V dropped 4 bases and J dropped 4; count of bases not matched to a gene: 4. Per the germline V gene, CDR1 is SGHTA and CDR2 is FQGNSA.

The chain couples TRBV5-6 to TRBJ1-2; no clear D gene. The CDR3 contains 13 residues. V was cut by 1 base and J by 4 bases, with 8 bases left in between. Germline values: CDR1 SGHDT, CDR2 YYEEEE. In DNA, the CDR3 is TGTGCCAGCAGCTTGCGGGGTTCCTATGGCTACACCTTC. Its translation: CASSLRGSYGYTF.

CDR3 amino acids: CASSLVASGKSYNEQFF. The CDR3 nucleotides are TGTGCCAGCAGCTTGGTGGCTAGCGGGAAATCCTACAATGAGCAGTTCTTC. The chain joins TRBV5-4 to TRBJ2-1; 9 nucleotides line up with TRBD2. With V trimmed by 0 bases and J by 1 base, 5 bases remained unmatched. This CDR3 contains 17 residues. Germline lookup yields CDR1 SGHNT and CDR2 YYREEE (reference sequence).

This clonotype was seen more than once but under ten times. The V gene is TRBV12-3 or TRBV12-4, the J gene TRBJ2-2; 10 positions match TRBD1. This CDR3 spans 15 amino acids. Trimming at V came to 4 bases and at J to 7 bases, leaving 6 bases not matched to a gene. The CDR3 coding sequence is TGTGCCAGCAGTTCGTGGGACAGGGGTTTCGGGGAGCTGTTTTTT. Encoded protein: CASSSWDRGFGELFF.

The CDR3 loop is CASSLGGGRPGGNGYTF. In DNA, the CDR3 is TGTGCCAGCAGTTTAGGGGGAGGGCGGCCAGGGGGTAATGGCTACACCTTC. The chain couples TRBV27 to TRBJ1-2, with TRBD1 matching 7 bases. The CDR3 is made up of 17 amino acids. Trimming removed 2 bases from V and 6 bases from J; junction bases left unmatched: 15. The V gene's germline CDR1 is MNHEY and CDR2 SMNVEV (reference sequence).